This TCR beta chain was profiled in a study of persistence of HIV-infected CD4 T cells. Across the study: Two participants gave one leukapheresis sample; others gave up to about 200 mL blood repeatedly. Study observations and caveats: Degenerate expanded CDR3beta sequences were enriched among CMV- and Gag-responding cells.

CDR3 length: 15 amino acids. Germline-derived CDR1 and CDR2 are KGHDR and SFDVKD. Losses at the gene ends were 2 bases for V and 7 bases for J; bases not matched to a gene: 5. As concerns this clone: Its antigen is not known.

Lysates of CMV-infected fibroblasts at around 10 ug/mL stimulated these cells. Sorting selected CD4+ T cells upregulating both CD40 ligand and CD69. Sequencing used immunoSEQ version 4 in survey mode. Each sample used up to about 1 ug genomic DNA diluted to around 10 ng/uL. TCRdb's copy holds only in-frame clones and misses some; the assay was immunoSEQ multiplex PCR. This sample has about 20,000 clones, with about 80% found just once. The material sequenced was CD4+ T cells sorted from PBMCs after roughly 17-hour stimulation, taken from a patient who received antiretroviral therapy. This receptor was taken from an adult man with HIV who was CMV-seropositive. The V call is TRBV24-1, the J call TRBJ2-2; 8 positions agree with TRBD2. CDR3 DNA sequence: TGTGCCACCAGTGATTCGGGACTAGTCGGCGGGGAGCTGTTTTTT. Translating it yields CATSDSGLVGGELFF.